Listed below are T cell receptor beta chains from one sample, sequenced in a study of blood T cell repertoires in COVID-19. Sequencing was performed with immunoSEQ multiplex PCR; in TCRdb, only in-frame clones are kept and a portion is missing. Found here are about 280,000 clones, 85% of them singletons; the top ten hold 2% to 3%. The source material was PBMCs or T cells enriched from blood (not recorded which). These receptors were obtained from a woman aged 50 to 60 who had recovered from COVID-19. The CDR3 runs from the conserved cysteine through the conserved F or W. Fields, in order: clone size, J gene, V gene, D gene, CDR3 protein, CDR3 DNA. The D gene is left open where the match is weak. Size values are once, few and many counts, or a class for expanded clones, and some rows have none.

clone size: .; J gene: TRBJ2-3; V gene: TRBV6-5; D gene: TRBD2; CDR3 protein: CASSPGTSGTDTQYF; CDR3 DNA: TGTGCCAGCAGTCCCGGGACTAGCGGGACAGATACGCAGTATTTT
clone size: once; J gene: TRBJ2-1; V gene: TRBV12-3/TRBV12-4; D gene: .; CDR3 protein: CASNALARTFF; CDR3 DNA: TGTGCCAGCAATGCACTAGCACGCACGTTCTTC
clone size: .; J gene: TRBJ2-7; V gene: TRBV4-1; D gene: TRBD2; CDR3 protein: CASSQEDGAGGFHYEQYF; CDR3 DNA: TGCGCCAGCAGCCAAGAAGACGGGGCGGGGGGGTTTCACTACGAGCAGTACTTC
clone size: .; J gene: TRBJ1-1; V gene: TRBV12-3/TRBV12-4; D gene: .; CDR3 protein: CASSFGRTEAFF; CDR3 DNA: TGTGCCAGCAGTTTCGGGAGGACTGAAGCTTTCTTT
clone size: .; J gene: TRBJ2-5; V gene: TRBV29-1; D gene: TRBD2; CDR3 protein: CSIGPGGQETQYF; CDR3 DNA: TGCAGCATCGGGCCCGGGGGGCAAGAGACCCAGTACTTC
clone size: .; J gene: TRBJ1-1; V gene: TRBV5-1; D gene: .; CDR3 protein: CASSLGITTNTEAFF; CDR3 DNA: TGCGCCAGCAGCTTGGGGATTACTACGAACACTGAAGCTTTCTTT
clone size: once; J gene: TRBJ1-5; V gene: TRBV19; D gene: TRBD1; CDR3 protein: CASSSPGGIESNQPQHF; CDR3 DNA: TGTGCCAGTAGTTCCCCAGGGGGCATCGAGAGCAATCAGCCCCAGCATTTT
clone size: .; J gene: TRBJ2-7; V gene: TRBV2; D gene: TRBD2; CDR3 protein: CASTTSGRYEQYF; CDR3 DNA: TGTGCCAGCACCACTAGCGGGAGATACGAGCAGTACTTC
clone size: once; J gene: TRBJ2-3; V gene: TRBV30; D gene: TRBD2; CDR3 protein: CAWGTSNTDTQYF; CDR3 DNA: TGTGCCTGGGGGACTAGCAACACAGATACGCAGTATTTT
clone size: once; J gene: TRBJ1-5; V gene: TRBV18; D gene: TRBD1; CDR3 protein: CASSRQGNQPQHF; CDR3 DNA: TGTGCCAGCTCACGACAGGGGAATCAGCCCCAGCATTTT
clone size: .; J gene: TRBJ1-1; V gene: TRBV6-5; D gene: .; CDR3 protein: CASYRLRGTEAFF; CDR3 DNA: TGTGCCAGCTACAGGCTCCGAGGCACTGAAGCTTTCTTT
clone size: .; J gene: TRBJ1-1; V gene: TRBV12-5; D gene: .; CDR3 protein: CASGSPRGAETEAFF; CDR3 DNA: TGTGCTAGTGGTTCCCCCAGGGGCGCAGAGACTGAAGCTTTCTTT
clone size: .; J gene: TRBJ2-1; V gene: TRBV18; D gene: TRBD2; CDR3 protein: CASSSTETSGHNEQFF; CDR3 DNA: TGTGCCAGCTCATCAACAGAGACTAGCGGGCACAATGAGCAGTTCTTC
clone size: .; J gene: TRBJ2-1; V gene: TRBV29-1; D gene: TRBD1; CDR3 protein: CSDSTGTGVYEQFF; CDR3 DNA: TGCAGCGATAGCACCGGGACAGGGGTCTATGAGCAGTTCTTC
clone size: .; J gene: TRBJ2-3; V gene: TRBV7-8; D gene: TRBD1; CDR3 protein: CASSPGGSTDTQYF; CDR3 DNA: TGTGCCAGCAGCCCAGGGGGTAGCACAGATACGCAGTATTTT
clone size: .; J gene: TRBJ1-6; V gene: TRBV19; D gene: .; CDR3 protein: CASSDLSSYNSPLHF; CDR3 DNA: TGTGCCAGTAGTGATCTTAGCTCCTATAATTCACCCCTCCACTTT
clone size: .; J gene: TRBJ2-2; V gene: TRBV11-2; D gene: TRBD1; CDR3 protein: CASSLFLTGNSGELFF; CDR3 DNA: TGTGCCAGCAGCTTATTTTTGACAGGGAATAGCGGGGAGCTGTTTTTT
clone size: .; J gene: TRBJ2-7; V gene: TRBV11-2; D gene: .; CDR3 protein: CASSFNEREQYF; CDR3 DNA: TGTGCCAGCAGCTTCAACGAGAGAGAGCAGTACTTC
clone size: .; J gene: TRBJ2-7; V gene: TRBV28; D gene: TRBD2; CDR3 protein: CASSFGLAGLSYEQYF; CDR3 DNA: TGTGCCAGCAGTTTTGGACTAGCGGGGCTCTCCTACGAGCAGTACTTC
clone size: .; J gene: TRBJ1-1; V gene: TRBV25-1; D gene: TRBD1; CDR3 protein: CASSEGTGTGRRTEAFF; CDR3 DNA: TGTGCCAGCAGTGAAGGGACCGGGACAGGGCGTCGCACTGAAGCTTTCTTT
clone size: .; J gene: TRBJ1-1; V gene: TRBV14; D gene: TRBD1; CDR3 protein: CASSPGQAQTYRLNTEAFF; CDR3 DNA: TGTGCCAGCAGCCCGGGACAGGCCCAGACATATCGTTTGAACACTGAAGCTTTCTTT
clone size: .; J gene: TRBJ2-1; V gene: TRBV7-2; D gene: TRBD2; CDR3 protein: CASSLVSGGEQFF; CDR3 DNA: TGTGCCAGCAGCTTAGTGTCGGGGGGGGAGCAGTTCTTC
clone size: .; J gene: TRBJ1-1; V gene: TRBV20-1; D gene: .; CDR3 protein: CSAPGRTEAFF; CDR3 DNA: TGCAGTGCTCCCGGTAGAACTGAAGCTTTCTTT
clone size: .; J gene: TRBJ2-1; V gene: TRBV3-1/TRBV3-2; D gene: .; CDR3 protein: CASSPPVGDNEQFF; CDR3 DNA: TGTGCCAGCAGCCCCCCGGTAGGGGACAATGAGCAGTTCTTC
clone size: .; J gene: TRBJ1-2; V gene: TRBV5-1; D gene: .; CDR3 protein: CASSGEGYGYTF; CDR3 DNA: TGCGCCAGCAGCGGGGAGGGCTATGGCTACACCTTC
clone size: many; J gene: TRBJ1-3; V gene: TRBV5-4; D gene: .; CDR3 protein: CASLDRSGGNTIYF; CDR3 DNA: TGTGCCAGTCTCGACAGGTCGGGAGGAAACACCATATATTTT
clone size: .; J gene: TRBJ2-5; V gene: TRBV4-3; D gene: .; CDR3 protein: CASSQDFGQGETQYF; CDR3 DNA: TGCGCCAGCAGCCAAGATTTTGGGCAGGGAGAGACCCAGTACTTC
clone size: .; J gene: TRBJ2-3; V gene: TRBV4-1; D gene: .; CDR3 protein: CASSQGGLTGQGTQYF; CDR3 DNA: TGCGCCAGCAGCCAAGGGGGTCTAACAGGTCAAGGTACGCAGTATTTT
clone size: .; J gene: TRBJ2-1; V gene: TRBV4-1; D gene: TRBD2; CDR3 protein: CASSQVGLAGASDNEQFF; CDR3 DNA: TGCGCCAGCAGCCAAGTGGGGCTAGCGGGGGCCTCCGACAATGAGCAGTTCTTC
clone size: .; J gene: TRBJ2-1; V gene: TRBV7-9; D gene: .; CDR3 protein: CASSLGQFPFF; CDR3 DNA: TGTGCCAGCAGCCTAGGACAGTTCCCCTTCTTC
clone size: .; J gene: TRBJ2-7; V gene: TRBV4-3; D gene: TRBD1; CDR3 protein: CASSQETGVSYEQYF; CDR3 DNA: TGCGCCAGCAGCCAAGAGACAGGGGTTTCCTACGAGCAGTACTTC
clone size: .; J gene: TRBJ2-3; V gene: TRBV5-1; D gene: TRBD2; CDR3 protein: CASSHVGASGSNTQYF; CDR3 DNA: TGCGCCAGCAGCCACGTTGGGGCTAGCGGGTCGAATACGCAGTATTTT
clone size: .; J gene: TRBJ2-1; V gene: TRBV6-2/TRBV6-3; D gene: TRBD2; CDR3 protein: CASSYLAGGRVNEQFF; CDR3 DNA: TGTGCCAGCAGTTACCTAGCGGGAGGGCGGGTCAATGAGCAGTTCTTC
clone size: .; J gene: TRBJ1-2; V gene: TRBV6-6; D gene: .; CDR3 protein: CASSYYTGNYGYTF; CDR3 DNA: TGTGCCAGCAGTTACTACACAGGAAACTATGGCTACACCTTC
clone size: .; J gene: TRBJ1-1; V gene: TRBV12-5; D gene: .; CDR3 protein: CASGLLPVGGTEAFF; CDR3 DNA: TGTGCTAGTGGTTTGCTACCGGTGGGAGGTACTGAAGCTTTCTTT
clone size: .; J gene: TRBJ1-5; V gene: TRBV7-2; D gene: .; CDR3 protein: CASSLIGVGQPQHF; CDR3 DNA: TGTGCCAGCAGCTTAATCGGGGTAGGTCAGCCCCAGCATTTT
clone size: .; J gene: TRBJ2-3; V gene: TRBV4-2; D gene: TRBD2; CDR3 protein: CASSQYVTGLASTDTQYF; CDR3 DNA: TGTGCCAGCAGCCAATATGTCACGGGACTAGCAAGCACAGATACGCAGTATTTT
clone size: .; J gene: TRBJ2-3; V gene: TRBV5-6; D gene: .; CDR3 protein: CASSLALAPDTQYF; CDR3 DNA: TGTGCCAGCAGCTTGGCCCTAGCCCCCGATACGCAGTATTTT
clone size: .; J gene: TRBJ2-1; V gene: TRBV28; D gene: .; CDR3 protein: CASSLPDEGEEQFF; CDR3 DNA: TGTGCCAGCAGTTTACCCGACGAGGGGGAGGAGCAGTTCTTC
clone size: few; J gene: TRBJ2-7; V gene: TRBV6-1; D gene: .; CDR3 protein: CASSEAGADTSYEQYF; CDR3 DNA: TGTGCCAGCAGTGAAGCTGGGGCTGACACCTCCTACGAGCAGTACTTC
clone size: .; J gene: TRBJ2-1; V gene: TRBV6-5; D gene: TRBD1; CDR3 protein: CASTRTGDLYNEQFF; CDR3 DNA: TGTGCCAGCACCCGGACAGGGGATCTCTACAATGAGCAGTTCTTC
clone size: .; J gene: TRBJ2-5; V gene: TRBV2; D gene: .; CDR3 protein: CASSEGRIQETQYF; CDR3 DNA: TGTGCCAGCAGTGAGGGGCGGATTCAAGAGACCCAGTACTTC
clone size: .; J gene: TRBJ1-3; V gene: TRBV6-5; D gene: TRBD1; CDR3 protein: CASDRAGNTIYF; CDR3 DNA: TGTGCCAGTGACAGGGCTGGAAACACCATATATTTT
clone size: .; J gene: TRBJ2-7; V gene: TRBV19; D gene: TRBD1; CDR3 protein: CASSPSIGQAYEQYF; CDR3 DNA: TGTGCCAGTAGCCCAAGTATAGGACAGGCCTACGAGCAGTACTTC
clone size: .; J gene: TRBJ1-2; V gene: TRBV30; D gene: TRBD1; CDR3 protein: CAWSQRDSLYGYTF; CDR3 DNA: TGTGCCTGGAGTCAACGGGACAGCCTCTATGGCTACACCTTC
clone size: .; J gene: TRBJ2-7; V gene: TRBV27; D gene: TRBD2; CDR3 protein: CASSRTSGGAWDYEQYF; CDR3 DNA: TGTGCCAGCAGTAGGACTAGCGGGGGGGCCTGGGACTACGAGCAGTACTTC
clone size: .; J gene: TRBJ1-4; V gene: TRBV5-4; D gene: TRBD1; CDR3 protein: CASSFDRARSNEKLFF; CDR3 DNA: TGTGCCAGCAGCTTCGACAGGGCCCGTTCTAATGAAAAACTGTTTTTT
clone size: .; J gene: TRBJ1-6; V gene: TRBV6-5; D gene: TRBD1; CDR3 protein: CASRDRGGLNSPLHF; CDR3 DNA: TGTGCCAGCAGGGACAGGGGAGGTTTGAATTCACCCCTCCACTTT
clone size: .; J gene: TRBJ1-2; V gene: TRBV9; D gene: .; CDR3 protein: CASSVPDSPNYGYTF; CDR3 DNA: TGTGCCAGCAGCGTCCCCGACAGTCCTAACTATGGCTACACCTTC
clone size: once; J gene: TRBJ2-1; V gene: TRBV5-1; D gene: .; CDR3 protein: CASSSVPEDNEQFF; CDR3 DNA: TGCGCCAGCAGCTCGGTACCCGAGGACAATGAGCAGTTCTTC
clone size: once; J gene: TRBJ1-2; V gene: TRBV28; D gene: .; CDR3 protein: CASSLRGAERANYGYTF; CDR3 DNA: TGTGCCAGCAGTTTACGAGGCGCTGAGAGAGCTAACTATGGCTACACCTTC